This T cell receptor (beta chain) is from a study of brain T cells in children with intractable seizures. TCRdb's table, derived via immunoSEQ multiplex PCR, lists solely in-frame clones and lacks some. Here the sample spans 100,000 to 120,000 clones, approximately 94% being singletons. Comments on this clone: Its specificity is not known. The germline gene is not matched at one end of the junction; a read error may be the cause.

Only cases whose brain tissue showed the highest T cell transcript signatures were sequenced. At least one anti-epileptic drug was given before surgery. Findings and caveats of the study: HCMV serostatus was not known, and viral specificity came from CDR3 similarity only.

Here the sequenced sample was peripheral blood, taken at surgery. The TCR comes from a boy younger than two with hemimegalencephaly and intractable seizures.

The CDR3 region is CASSLDRDSLLF. DNA of the CDR3: TGCGCCAGCAGCTTGGACCGGGACTCCCTTCTCTTC. V usage is TRBV5-1 and J usage is TRBJ2-1; a weak D match, TRBD2 (6 bases). The germline gives CDR1 SGHRS, CDR2 YFSETQ. There are 12 residues in the CDR3.